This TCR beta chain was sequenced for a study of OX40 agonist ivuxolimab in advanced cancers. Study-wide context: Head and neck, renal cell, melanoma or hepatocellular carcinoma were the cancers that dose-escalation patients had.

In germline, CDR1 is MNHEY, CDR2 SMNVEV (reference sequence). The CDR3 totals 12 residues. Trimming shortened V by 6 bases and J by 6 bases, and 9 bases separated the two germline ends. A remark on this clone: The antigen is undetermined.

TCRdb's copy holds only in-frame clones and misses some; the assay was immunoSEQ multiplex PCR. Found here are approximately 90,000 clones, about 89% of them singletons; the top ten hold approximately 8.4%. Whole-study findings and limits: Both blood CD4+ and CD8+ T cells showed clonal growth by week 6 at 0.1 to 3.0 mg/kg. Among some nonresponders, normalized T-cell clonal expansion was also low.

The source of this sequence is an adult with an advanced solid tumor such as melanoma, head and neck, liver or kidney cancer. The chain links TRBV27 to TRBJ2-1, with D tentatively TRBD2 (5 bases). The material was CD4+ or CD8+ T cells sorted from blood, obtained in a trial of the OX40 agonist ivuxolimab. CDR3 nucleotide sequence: TGTGCCAGCAGGCCTAGCCCCAATGAGCAGTTCTTC. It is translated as CASRPSPNEQFF.